This entry describes one T cell receptor (beta chain). The V gene end was trimmed by 5 bases and the J gene end by 7 bases; junction bases not matched to a gene: 10. CDR3 length: 15 amino acids. In germline, CDR1 is SGHTA, CDR2 FQGTGA. The sample originates from a study of cytomegalovirus exposure and HLA in healthy donors. The repertoire was sequenced with immunoSEQ multiplex PCR; TCRdb's copy has only in-frame clones and lacks some. The sample lists some 320,000 clones, 75% to 90% occurring once. The origin of this receptor is a young woman in good health and CMV-seropositive. The chain recombines TRBV7-3 with TRBJ2-1, with TRBD2 matching 8 bases. Input material: PBMCs. CDR3 residues: CASSPRGGRWNEQFF. The CDR3 DNA sequence: TGTGCCAGCAGCCCACGGGGGGGCAGGTGGAATGAGCAGTTCTTC.